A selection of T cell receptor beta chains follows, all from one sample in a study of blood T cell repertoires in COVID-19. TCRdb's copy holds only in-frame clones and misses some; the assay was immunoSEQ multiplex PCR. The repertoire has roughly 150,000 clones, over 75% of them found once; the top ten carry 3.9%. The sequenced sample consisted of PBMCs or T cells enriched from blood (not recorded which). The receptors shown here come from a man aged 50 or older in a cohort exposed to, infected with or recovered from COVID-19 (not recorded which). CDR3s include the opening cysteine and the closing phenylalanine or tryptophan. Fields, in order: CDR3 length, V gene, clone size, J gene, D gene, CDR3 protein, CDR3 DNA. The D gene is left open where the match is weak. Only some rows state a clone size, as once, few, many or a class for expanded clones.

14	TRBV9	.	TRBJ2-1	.	CASSPQGLGDEQFF	TGTGCCAGCAGCCCCCAGGGGTTAGGGGATGAGCAGTTCTTC
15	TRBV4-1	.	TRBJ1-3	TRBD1	CASSQGQGSGNTIYF	TGCGCCAGCAGCCAAGGACAGGGCTCCGGAAACACCATATATTTT
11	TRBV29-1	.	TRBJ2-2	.	CSVADHGELFF	TGCAGCGTTGCAGATCACGGGGAGCTGTTTTTT
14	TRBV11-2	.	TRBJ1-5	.	CASSRDWGVQPQHF	TGTGCCAGCAGCCGGGACTGGGGTGTGCAACCCCAGCATTTT
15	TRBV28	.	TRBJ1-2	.	CASSLYGGVNYGYTF	TGTGCCAGCAGTTTGTATGGGGGGGTTAACTATGGCTACACCTTC
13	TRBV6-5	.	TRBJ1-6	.	CASKEAALPPLHF	TGTGCCAGCAAGGAGGCCGCACTTCCACCCCTCCACTTT
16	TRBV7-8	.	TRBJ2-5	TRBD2	CASSASGGTVRETQYF	TGTGCCAGCAGCGCAAGCGGGGGCACGGTGAGAGAGACCCAGTACTTC
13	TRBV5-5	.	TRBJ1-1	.	CASSLSVNTEAFF	TGTGCCAGCAGCTTGTCGGTGAACACTGAAGCTTTCTTT
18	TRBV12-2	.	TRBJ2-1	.	CASRLGRSVLEPYNEQFF	TGTGCAAGTCGCTTAGGGCGGTCGGTCCTCGAACCTTACAATGAGCAGTTCTTC
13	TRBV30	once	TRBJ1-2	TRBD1	CAWSMGQGHGYTF	TGTGCCTGGAGTATGGGACAGGGGCATGGCTACACCTTC
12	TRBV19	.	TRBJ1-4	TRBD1	CASRGTNEKLFF	TGTGCCAGCAGGGGGACTAATGAAAAACTGTTTTTT
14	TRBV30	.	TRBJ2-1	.	CAWSRVAANNEQFF	TGTGCCTGGAGTCGGGTAGCGGCCAACAATGAGCAGTTCTTC
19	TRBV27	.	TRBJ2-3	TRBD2	CASSLAVSVSGSETDTQYF	TGTGCCAGCAGTTTAGCAGTTTCCGTGAGCGGGAGCGAAACAGATACGCAGTATTTT
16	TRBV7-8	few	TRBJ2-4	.	CASSSPEGRAKNIQYF	TGTGCCAGCAGCTCCCCGGAGGGCCGAGCCAAAAACATTCAGTACTTC
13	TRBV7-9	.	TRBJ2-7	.	CASSLANIHEQYF	TGTGCCAGCAGCTTAGCGAACATTCACGAGCAGTACTTC
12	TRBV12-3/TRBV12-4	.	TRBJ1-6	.	CASSLYPGALHF	TGTGCCAGCAGTTTATATCCAGGGGCCCTCCACTTT
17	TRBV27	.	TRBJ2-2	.	CASSSTAGISSTGELFF	TGTGCCAGCAGTTCGACAGCAGGGATCTCGTCCACCGGGGAGCTGTTTTTT
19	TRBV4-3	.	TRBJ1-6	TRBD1	CASSQDRTTGEFYNSPLHF	TGCGCCAGCAGCCAAGATAGGACGACAGGGGAGTTCTATAATTCACCCCTCCACTTT
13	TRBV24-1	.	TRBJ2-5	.	CATSGGLGETQYF	TGTGCCACCAGTGGCGGGCTCGGAGAGACCCAGTACTTC
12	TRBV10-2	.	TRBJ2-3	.	CASSEFADTQYF	TGCGCCAGCAGTGAGTTCGCAGATACGCAGTATTTT
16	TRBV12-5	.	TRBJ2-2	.	CASGSTGGASTGELFF	TGTGCTAGTGGATCAACCGGAGGGGCATCAACCGGGGAGCTGTTTTTT
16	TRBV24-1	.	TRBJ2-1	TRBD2	CATSATSGRSINEQFF	TGTGCCACCAGTGCTACTAGCGGGAGATCAATCAATGAGCAGTTCTTC
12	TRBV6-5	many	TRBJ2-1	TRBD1	CASSYDRVEQFF	TGTGCCAGCAGTTACGACAGGGTTGAGCAGTTCTTC
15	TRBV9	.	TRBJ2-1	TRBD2	CASSATSGGDNEQFF	TGTGCCAGCAGCGCGACTAGCGGGGGGGACAATGAGCAGTTCTTC
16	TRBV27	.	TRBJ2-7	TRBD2	CASRRETSGSSYEQYF	TGTGCCAGCAGGCGAGAGACTAGCGGGAGTAGCTACGAGCAGTACTTC
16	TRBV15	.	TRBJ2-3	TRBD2	CATSSLRGARTDTQYF	TGTGCCACCAGCAGTTTGCGGGGGGCCCGCACAGATACGCAGTATTTT
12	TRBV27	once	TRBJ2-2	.	CASSLRTGELFF	TGTGCCAGCAGTTTACGCACCGGGGAGCTGTTTTTT
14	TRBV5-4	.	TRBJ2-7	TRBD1	CASSNRDRAGEQYF	TGTGCCAGCAGCAATCGGGACAGGGCAGGCGAGCAGTACTTC